One sample yielded the 9 T cell receptor beta chains listed below, sequenced in a study of blood T cell repertoires in COVID-19 (dated by TCRdb to 2018 to 2020). Receptor amplification or capture employed the immunoSEQ multiplex PCR assay. Drawn from immuneACCESS, this table holds only the in-frame rearrangements with V and J called that TCRdb kept. Clones are partly lost; checked studies trace under half to an unresolved V gene and leave the rest unexplained. Present in this sample are about 160,000 clones, roughly 85% of which were seen just once. The ten top clones hold about 0.95% of the sample. The sequenced sample was peripheral blood. These receptors all stem from a man aged 40-49 years with acute or convalescent COVID-19.

This chain uses TRBV5-1 with TRBJ2-5; TRBD1 agrees at 12 bases. V shed 4 bases and J 3 bases; nucleotides not matched to a gene: 7. CDR1 is SGHRS and CDR2 is YFSETQ in the germline V gene. The CDR3 has 16 amino acids. CDR3 DNA: TGCGCCAGCAGCCTTGGAGGGACAGGGGGCGAAGAGACCCAGTACTTC. It yields the protein CASSLGGTGGEETQYF.

V usage is TRBV28 and J usage is TRBJ1-5, with D possibly being TRBD1 (6 bases). The CDR3 consists of 16 residues. CDR1 is MDHEN and CDR2 is SYDVKM in the germline V gene. Trimming took off 6 bases at V and 1 base at J, with 16 bases between the two ends. The CDR3 nucleotides read TGTGCCAGCAGCGATATGGGGGCGGAGAGCAATCAGCCCCAGCATTTT. Translation gives CASSDMGAESNQPQHF.

The chain combines TRBV9 with TRBJ1-5, with D possibly matching TRBD1 (5 bases). Per the germline V gene, CDR1 is SGDLS and CDR2 is YYNGEE. V dropped 1 base and J dropped 2 bases, with 10 bases sitting between them. The CDR3 length is 15 residues. CDR3 bases: TGTGCCAGCAGCGTATCGACGGGGGGCAATCAGCCCCAGCATTTT. It specifies CASSVSTGGNQPQHF.

The rearrangement links TRBV18 to TRBJ1-1, with TRBD1 matching over 8 bases. Germline V gene sequence: CDR1 KGHSH, CDR2 LQKENI. V shed 6 bases and J 7 bases; nucleotides not matched to a gene: 13. The CDR3 is made up of 15 amino acids. In nucleotides, the CDR3 is TGTGCCAGCTCGCCCATCGCCCAGACAGGGGTTGAAGCTTTCTTT. The encoded protein is CASSPIAQTGVEAFF.

This clone is medium-sized within its sample. The chain joins TRBV30 to TRBJ2-1; maybe TRBD1 (6 bases). Looked up from germline, CDR1 is GTSNPN and CDR2 is SVGIG (reference sequence). V was cut by 0 bases and J by 4 bases, with 13 bases left in between. The CDR3 runs 15 residues. The CDR3 protein is CAWSVGASEYNEQFF. CDR3 DNA: TGTGCCTGGAGTGTGGGGGCCAGCGAGTACAATGAGCAGTTCTTC. Filled out from reference TRBV30 and TRBJ2-1, the complete variable domain reads SQTIHQWPATLVQPVGSPLSLECTVEGTSNPNLYWYRQAAGRGLQLLFYSVGIGQISSEVPQNLSASRPQDRQFILSSKKLLLSDSGFYLCAWSVGASEYNEQFFGPGTRLTVL.

V is TRBV9 and J is TRBJ2-2, with a weak D call TRBD1 (6 bases). The CDR3 runs to 14 residues. The germline V gene encodes CDR1 SGDLS and CDR2 YYNGEE. V shed 0 bases and J shed 5 bases, with 8 bases lying between them. CDR3 DNA: TGTGCCAGCAGCGTAGTGGGGGCGACCGGGGAGCTGTTTTTT. Residues: CASSVVGATGELFF. Drawing the rest from reference TRBV9 and TRBJ2-2, the complete variable domain is DSGVTQTPKHLITATGQRVTLRCSPRSGDLSVYWYQQSLDQGLQFLIQYYNGEERAKGNILERFSAQQFPDLHSELNLSSLELGDSALYFCASSVVGATGELFFGEGSRLTVL.

This chain joins TRBV5-6 and TRBJ1-1; D possibly corresponds to TRBD1 (5 bases). This CDR3 spans 12 amino acids. V lost 3 bases and J lost 3, with 6 bases in between. Germline V CDR1 and CDR2: SGHDT, YYEEEE. The CDR3 sequence is CASSWGDTEAFF. The CDR3 region has the DNA TGTGCCAGCAGCTGGGGGGACACTGAAGCTTTCTTT.

The chain couples TRBV7-2 to TRBJ1-2; D is unclear. Trimming stripped 5 bases from V and 6 bases from J, with 13 bases between. Germline CDR1 and CDR2: SGHTA and FQGNSA. The CDR3 contains 13 residues. The CDR3 here is CASSPGRRDGYTF. The CDR3 bases are TGTGCCAGCAGCCCCGGGCGGAGGGATGGCTACACCTTC.

This clone has a handful of counts. The chain recombines TRBV13 with TRBJ2-7; tentative D call: TRBD2 (5 bases). Per germline, CDR1 PRHDT and CDR2 FYEKMQ (reference sequence). The CDR3 extends over 13 amino acids. Trimming took off 2 bases at V and 2 bases at J, with 7 bases between the two ends. The CDR3 nucleotides are TGTGCCAGCAGCTTACGGGGAGCCTACGAGCAGTACTTC. Translated: CASSLRGAYEQYF. The entire variable domain, with the rest obtained from reference TRBV13 and TRBJ2-7, is as follows: AAGVIQSPRHLIKEKRETATLKCYPIPRHDTVYWYQQGPGQDPQFLISFYEKMQSDKGSIPDRFSAQQFSDYHSELNMSSLELGDSALYFCASSLRGAYEQYFGPGTRLTVT.